The 14 T cell receptor beta chains reported below all come from one sample, sequenced in a study of cytomegalovirus exposure and HLA in healthy donors. PCR primers comprised 60 Vbeta and 13 Jbeta primers. TCRdb's table, derived via immunoSEQ multiplex PCR, lists solely in-frame clones and lacks some. The sample carries some 180,000 clones, 75% to 85% recorded once. The specimen was PBMCs. The receptors shown here come from a woman aged 60 to 75 in good health and CMV-seropositive.

Notes on this clone: One end of the junction varies from germline; a read error may be responsible. This chain uses TRBV19 with TRBJ1-5; 12 bases fit TRBD1. Germline V gives CDR1 LNHDA, CDR2 SQIVND (reference sequence). There are 14 residues in the CDR3. DNA of the CDR3: TGTGCCAGTAGTGGGACAGGGGGCAAGCAGCCCCAGCATTTT. It yields the protein CASSGTGGKQPQHF.

This chain connects TRBV19 to TRBJ2-1, with D possibly TRBD2 on 5 matching bases. V was clipped by 6 bases and J by 7 bases, with 28 bases between them. Looked up from germline, CDR1 is LNHDA and CDR2 is SQIVND (reference sequence). This CDR3 spans 18 amino acids. The CDR3 bases are TGTGCCAGTAGCCTCTTAAGCTTGAAGAGGGAGTCCGTTAATGAGCAGTTCTTC. Encoded protein: CASSLLSLKRESVNEQFF.

The chain is built from TRBV6-5 and TRBJ1-2; D is unclear. Per the germline V gene, CDR1 is MNHEY and CDR2 is SVGAGI. This CDR3 is built from 13 residues. V was shortened by 6 bases and J by 4 bases, with 12 bases between the two germline ends. In nucleotides, the CDR3 is TGTGCCAGCAGCCTGAGGAGGCTCTATGGCTACACCTTC. This gives the protein CASSLRRLYGYTF.

This clone was observed a few times. The chain joins TRBV28 to TRBJ2-2; unclear D gene. Germline CDR1 MDHEN, CDR2 SYDVKM. The V end was cut by 5 bases, the J end by 3 bases, with 10 bases between. The CDR3 extends over 14 amino acids. CDR3 nucleotide sequence: TGTGCCAGCAGTACGGGTTCCTACACCGGGGAGCTGTTTTTT. This encodes CASSTGSYTGELFF.

The chain uses TRBV5-1 and TRBJ2-5, with 8 bases matching TRBD2. The CDR3 covers 15 residues. The germline gives CDR1 SGHRS, CDR2 YFSETQ. V lost 3 bases to trimming and J lost 5 bases; unmatched junction nucleotides: 9. CDR3 sequence reads: CASSSVGLEEETQYF. The CDR3 DNA sequence: TGCGCCAGCAGCTCGGTGGGACTAGAAGAGGAGACCCAGTACTTC.

The rearrangement links TRBV5-1 to TRBJ2-5; 9 bases fit TRBD2. The ends lost 0 bases at V and 4 bases at J; junction bases unmatched: 7. The CDR3 covers 16 residues. The germline gives CDR1 SGHRS, CDR2 YFSETQ. CDR3 DNA sequence: TGCGCCAGCAGCTTGGGGATAGCGGGAGTGGGAGAGACCCAGTACTTC. Protein product: CASSLGIAGVGETQYF.

V is TRBV28 and J is TRBJ2-1; the D is unclear. The germline CDR1 and CDR2 sequences are MDHEN and SYDVKM. V was cut by 3 bases and J by 8 bases, with 17 bases left in between. This CDR3 contains 15 residues. Here the CDR3 reads CASSLPLPRSHEQFF. CDR3 nucleotide sequence: TGTGCCAGCAGTTTGCCCCTGCCAAGGAGCCATGAGCAGTTCTTC.

Only a few counts were recorded for this clone. The V call is TRBV11-2, the J call TRBJ1-1, with D unclear. Looked up from germline, CDR1 is SGHAT and CDR2 is FQNNGV. V gave up 5 bases and J gave up 1 base, with 11 bases separating them. The CDR3 runs to 14 residues. The DNA of the CDR3 is TGTGCCAGCAGCCCCCGGCGGGGGAACACTGAAGCTTTCTTT. Amino acids: CASSPRRGNTEAFF. The full variable domain, its missing parts supplied by reference TRBV11-2 and TRBJ1-1, is EAGVAQSPRYKIIEKRQSVAFWCNPISGHATLYWYQQILGQGPKLLIQFQNNGVVDDSQLPKDRFSAERLKGVDSTLKIQPAKLEDSAVYLCASSPRRGNTEAFFGQGTRLTVV.

V is TRBV5-1 and J is TRBJ2-5; 8 bases line up with TRBD1. The CDR3 length is 19 residues. The germline V gene encodes CDR1 SGHRS and CDR2 YFSETQ. The V segment lost 4 bases and the J segment 1 base; nucleotides outside the gene matches: 18. CDR3 region: CASSIDPTGAPLVQETQYF. The CDR3 region has the DNA TGCGCCAGCAGCATTGACCCGACAGGGGCCCCTCTAGTCCAAGAGACCCAGTACTTC.

This chain links TRBV5-4 with TRBJ2-7; TRBD1 agrees at 9 bases. Trimming removed 0 bases from V and 7 bases from J; junction bases left unmatched: 11. The CDR3 length is 16 residues. From germline, CDR1 is SGHNT and CDR2 YYREEE (reference sequence). The CDR3 DNA reads as TGTGCCAGCAGCTTGGGTTACGGGGACAGGGTAAGGGAGCAGTACTTC. It yields the protein CASSLGYGDRVREQYF.

The rearrangement uses TRBV5-1 and TRBJ2-7, with D possibly matching TRBD2 (6 bases). Between the trimmed V and J ends, which lost 4 bases and 2 bases, there was a span of 16 bases. The CDR3 is 15 amino acids. CDR1 is SGHRS and CDR2 is YFSETQ in the germline V gene. CDR3 sequence: CASSQGTSSAYEQYF. The CDR3 DNA is TGCGCCAGCAGCCAAGGGACTTCGTCTGCCTACGAGCAGTACTTC.

The genes are TRBV27 and TRBJ2-7; 7 nucleotides agree with TRBD1. Germline loops: CDR1 MNHEY, CDR2 SMNVEV (reference sequence). The CDR3 runs 14 residues. V shed 7 bases, J shed 6 bases, and the junction held 12 bases outside the gene matches. CDR3 in amino acids: CASNPPGQISEQYF. The DNA of the CDR3 is TGTGCCAGCAACCCTCCGGGACAGATCAGCGAGCAGTACTTC.

The DNA of the CDR3 is TGTGCCAGCAGCTTAGGGGCGCCCGTCACAGATACGCAGTATTTT. Its translation: CASSLGAPVTDTQYF. The chain recombines TRBV7-2 with TRBJ2-3; no clear D. Deletions cut 1 base from V and 2 bases from J, with 10 bases between. The CDR3 consists of 15 residues. Looked up from germline, CDR1 is SGHTA and CDR2 is FQGNSA.

This clone was observed once. This chain connects TRBV28 to TRBJ1-3; TRBD1 is a possible D gene (5 bases). This CDR3 spans 14 amino acids. Trimming left V 1 base short and J 5 bases short, with 9 bases between. Germline V gene sequence: CDR1 MDHEN, CDR2 SYDVKM. CDR3 sequence (DNA): TGTGCCAGCAGTTTATCAGGGTTCCGAAACACCATATATTTT. This gives the protein CASSLSGFRNTIYF.